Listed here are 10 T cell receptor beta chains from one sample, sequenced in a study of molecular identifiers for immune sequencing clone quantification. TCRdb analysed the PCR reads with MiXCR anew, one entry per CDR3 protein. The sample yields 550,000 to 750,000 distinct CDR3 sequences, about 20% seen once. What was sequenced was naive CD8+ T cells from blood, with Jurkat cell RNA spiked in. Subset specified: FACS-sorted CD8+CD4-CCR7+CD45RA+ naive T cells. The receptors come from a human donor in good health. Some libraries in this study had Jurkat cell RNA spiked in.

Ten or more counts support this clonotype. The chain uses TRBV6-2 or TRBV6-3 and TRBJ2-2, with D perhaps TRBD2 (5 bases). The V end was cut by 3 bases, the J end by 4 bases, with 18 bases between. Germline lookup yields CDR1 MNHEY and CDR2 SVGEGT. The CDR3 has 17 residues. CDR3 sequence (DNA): TGTGCCAGCAGTTATCTAGCAATTGAAAGTGGCACCGGGGAGCTGTTTTTT. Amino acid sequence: CASSYLAIESGTGELFF.

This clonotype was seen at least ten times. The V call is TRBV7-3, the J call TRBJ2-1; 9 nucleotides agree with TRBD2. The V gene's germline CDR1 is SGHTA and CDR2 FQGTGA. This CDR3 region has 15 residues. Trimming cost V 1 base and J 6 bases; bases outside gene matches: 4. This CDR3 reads CASSLNSGSGNEQFF. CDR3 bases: TGTGCCAGCAGCTTAAATAGCGGGAGTGGCAATGAGCAGTTCTTC. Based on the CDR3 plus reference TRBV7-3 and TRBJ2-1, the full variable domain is GAGVSQTPSNKVTEKGKYVELRCDPISGHTALYWYRQSLGQGPEFLIYFQGTGAADDSGLPNDRFFAVRPEGSVSTLKIQRTERGDSAVYLCASSLNSGSGNEQFFGPGTRLTVL.

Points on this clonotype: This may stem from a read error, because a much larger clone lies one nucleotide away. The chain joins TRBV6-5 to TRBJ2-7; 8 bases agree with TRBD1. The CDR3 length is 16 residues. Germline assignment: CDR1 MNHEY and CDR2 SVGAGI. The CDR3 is CAGSQGVGTGAYEQYF. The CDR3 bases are TGTGCCGGCAGTCAGGGAGTTGGGACAGGAGCCTACGAGCAGTACTTC.

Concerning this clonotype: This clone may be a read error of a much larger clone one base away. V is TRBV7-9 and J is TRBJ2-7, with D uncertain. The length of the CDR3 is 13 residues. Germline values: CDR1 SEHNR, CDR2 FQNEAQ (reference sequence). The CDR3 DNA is TGTGCCAGCAGCTTACCCGGTTGGGTTGAGCGGTACTTC. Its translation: CASSLPGWVERYF. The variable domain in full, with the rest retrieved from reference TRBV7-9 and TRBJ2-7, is DTGVSQNPRHKITKRGQNVTFRCDPISEHNRLYWYRQTLGQGPEFLTYFQNEAQLEKSRLLSDRFSAERPKGSFSTLEIQRTEQGDSAMYLCASSLPGWVERYFGPGTRLTVT.

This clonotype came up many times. The chain's CDR3 is CASSYNRAQHSGANVLTF. As DNA, the CDR3 is TGTGCCAGCAGCTATAACAGGGCCCAACACTCTGGGGCCAACGTCCTGACTTTC. The rearrangement links TRBV7-8 to TRBJ2-6; D perhaps matches TRBD1 (6 bases). Between the trimmed V and J ends, which lost 4 bases and 0 bases, there was a span of 16 bases. This CDR3 has 18 residues. Per germline, CDR1 SGHVS and CDR2 FQNEAQ.

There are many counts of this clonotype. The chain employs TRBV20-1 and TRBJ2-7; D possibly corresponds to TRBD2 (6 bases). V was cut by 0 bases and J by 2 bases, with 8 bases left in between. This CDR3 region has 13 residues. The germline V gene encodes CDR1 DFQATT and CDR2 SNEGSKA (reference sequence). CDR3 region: CSARDREPYEQYF. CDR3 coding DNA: TGCAGTGCTAGAGATCGGGAGCCCTACGAGCAGTACTTC.

The CDR3, as DNA: TGCAGTGCTAGAGATGTAGGCATTGCAACTAATGAAAAACTGTTTTTT. Its protein product is CSARDVGIATNEKLFF. The V call is TRBV20-1, the J call TRBJ1-4; no firm D call. Per germline, CDR1 DFQATT and CDR2 SNEGSKA (reference sequence). CDR3 size: 16 residues. V was clipped by 0 bases and J by 0 bases, with 11 bases between them.

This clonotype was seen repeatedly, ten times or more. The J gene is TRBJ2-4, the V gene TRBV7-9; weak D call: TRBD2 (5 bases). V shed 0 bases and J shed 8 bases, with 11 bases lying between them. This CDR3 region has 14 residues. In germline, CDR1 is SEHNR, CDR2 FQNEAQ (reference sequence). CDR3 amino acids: CASSLAGGLDIQYF. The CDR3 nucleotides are TGTGCCAGCAGCTTAGCGGGCGGGTTAGACATTCAGTACTTC.

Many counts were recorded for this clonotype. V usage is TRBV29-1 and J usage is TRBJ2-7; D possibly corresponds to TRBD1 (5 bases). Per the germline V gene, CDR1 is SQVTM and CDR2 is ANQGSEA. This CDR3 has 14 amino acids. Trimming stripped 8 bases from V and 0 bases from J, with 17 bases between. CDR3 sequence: CSIKRGASSYEQYF. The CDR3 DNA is TGCAGCATCAAAAGGGGCGCCAGCTCCTACGAGCAGTACTTC.

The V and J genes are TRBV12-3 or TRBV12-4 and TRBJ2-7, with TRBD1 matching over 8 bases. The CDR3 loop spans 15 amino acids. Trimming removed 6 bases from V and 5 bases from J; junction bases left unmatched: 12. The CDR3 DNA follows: TGTGCCAGCAGCCTAGGGGTGACAGGGGAGGACGAGCAGTACTTC. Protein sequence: CASSLGVTGEDEQYF.